The sequence of this T cell receptor (beta chain) was determined in a study of PD-L1 blockade in urothelial cancer (dated by TCRdb to the late 2010s). Regarding the complete study: All patients started therapy in about 2014 and received atezolizumab 1,200 mg intravenously every 3 weeks. About 90% of the roughly 29 patients were males with bladder-origin urothelial cancer, and about 60% of the roughly 29 reported a prior smoking history. Patients had an ECOG performance status of 0 or 1 and had received between 0 and 3 prior chemotherapy regimens. Blood samples were analyzed 3 weeks after the start of treatment (second dose) and 6 weeks after the start of treatment. Blood samples gave median yields of approximately 130,000 T cells and more than 80,000 unique TCRs, along with a median clonality of 0.080. The study, an exploratory multi-omic analysis, examined somatic, immune and clinical correlates of response to PD-L1 blockade with atezolizumab in urothelial cancer. Pretreatment tumor samples, along with matched peripheral blood collected serially before and after atezolizumab treatment, underwent TCR sequencing. Progression-free survival longer than 6 months counted as durable clinical benefit, and TCR features were additionally tested against both progression-free and overall survival. In the same patients, pretreatment tumors underwent whole exome sequencing and RNA sequencing in addition to TCR sequencing. Durable clinical benefit was achieved by nine patients but not by the remaining 20. Some 30 patients had pretreatment blood TCR-seq, some 25 had at least one posttreatment blood collection, and some 25 had tumor TCR-seq. Study-wide findings and limitations: At 3 weeks after the start of treatment, tumor-associated TCR clones in peripheral blood had expanded more in patients with durable benefit (n ≈ 24, p = 0.022). Because of the small sample size (n = 29) and the many exploratory analyses performed, the results are intended to be regarded as hypothesis-generating. A pretreatment peripheral blood TCR clonality below the median was linked to improved progression-free and overall survival.

To estimate absolute template abundance from read counts, synthetic TCR analog templates were spiked into each PCR. Using the immunoSEQ assay, TCRbeta CDR3 regions were amplified from genomic DNA with bias-controlled V and J gene primers. Sequencing of rearranged TCRbeta segments was performed at approximately 20X coverage. From the authors' description of their analysis: Clustering was used to correct sequencing errors, and CDR3s were annotated against IMGT so that V, D and J genes could be assigned. Out-of-frame and stop-codon sequences were excluded, and only productive TCRbeta rearrangements were used in downstream analyses. To compute clonality, Shannon entropy was normalized by the log of the number of unique productive sequences and then subtracted from one. Fisher's exact test with Benjamini-Hochberg correction, at a threshold of adjusted p below 0.01, was used to find clones that differed between time points or between blood and tumor. This is the immuneACCESS table as TCRdb keeps it, with only in-frame sequences that have V and J called. A part of the clones is gone; compared with another copy, unresolved V genes explain less than half, and the rest is unexplained. V and J calls and clone size are copied from that table; D and trimming were computed from the DNA. Across this sample there are 57,000 or so clones, with about four fifths seen only once. 4.5% of the sample comes from the top ten.

Trimming accounts for 7 bases at V and 5 bases at J, while the number of junction bases matched to no gene is 17. Taken from the germline V gene, the CDR1 and CDR2 loops are ENHRY and SYGVKD. Taken from cysteine to phenylalanine, the CDR3 has 17 residues. Solely the CDR3 DNA is kept, with 51 bases framed from the first base. To note about this clone: This clone's antigen is unknown. Base-call qualities are not available, and no considerably larger clone is one nucleotide away.

The cohort comprised around 30 patients with locally advanced or metastatic urothelial carcinoma treated at Memorial Sloan Kettering on a trial protocol. Peripheral blood mononuclear cells were collected pretreatment and during treatment, with between 1 and 8 total time points per patient. The Qiagen DNeasy Blood extraction kit was used to purify genomic DNA from total PBMCs and from tumor samples. PBMCs were collected pretreatment and during treatment, and were isolated and stored as previously described. The receptor was derived from a man aged 65 to 85 with urothelial cancer. Sequencing used PBMCs, obtained around atezolizumab (anti-PD-L1) treatment. Recombination linked TRBV10-3 to TRBJ2-1; 7 bases in the junction line up with TRBD2. The CDR3 is CAINPQPGLKTHNEQFF. In nucleotide form, the sequence is TGTGCCATCAACCCCCAACCGGGACTAAAAACTCACAATGAGCAGTTCTTC.